This TCR beta chain is drawn from a study of CD8 T cells in Susac syndrome. The CDR3 runs to 14 residues. Germline V gives CDR1 DFQATT, CDR2 SNEGSKA (reference sequence). After removal of 6 bases from V and 7 bases from J, the junction contained 12 bases not matched to a gene. An input of about 0.5 to 1 ug of RNA was subjected to reverse transcription using random hexamers. The TCR beta CDR3 was amplified by immunoSEQ multiplex PCR across 54 Vbeta, 13 Jbeta. Each CDR3 protein gets one entry after TCRdb re-called the immunoSEQ multiplex PCR reads with MiXCR. Found here are 71,000 or so distinct CDR3 sequences, 96% of them singletons; the top ten hold 0.095% to 0.13%. Each multiple sclerosis control was a treatment-naive patient with relapsing-remitting disease that was either stable or active. Isolation of CD8+ and CD4+ T cells was performed negatively, whereas enrichment of TEMRA cells was done by FACS.

The source material was CD4+ T cells from PBMCs. The source of this sequence is a human donor with multiple sclerosis. The V and J genes are TRBV20-1 and TRBJ1-1; 9 nucleotides match TRBD1. This CDR3 reads CSAGEGTGRIEAFF. In DNA, the CDR3 is TGCAGTGCGGGCGAGGGGACAGGGAGGATTGAAGCTTTCTTT.